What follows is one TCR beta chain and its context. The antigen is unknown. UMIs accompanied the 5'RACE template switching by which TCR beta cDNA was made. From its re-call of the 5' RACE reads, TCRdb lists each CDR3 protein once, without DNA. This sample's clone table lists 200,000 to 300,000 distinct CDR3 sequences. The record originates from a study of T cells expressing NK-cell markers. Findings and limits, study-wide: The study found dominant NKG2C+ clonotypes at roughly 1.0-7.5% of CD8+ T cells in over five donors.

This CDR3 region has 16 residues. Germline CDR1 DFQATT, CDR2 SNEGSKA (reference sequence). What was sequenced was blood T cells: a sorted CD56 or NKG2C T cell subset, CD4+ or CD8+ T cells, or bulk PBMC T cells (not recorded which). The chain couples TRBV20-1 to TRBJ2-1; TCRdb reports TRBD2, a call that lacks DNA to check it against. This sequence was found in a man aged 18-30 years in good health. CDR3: CSARDYAAGGSNEQFF.